This TCR beta chain was sequenced during a study of blood T cell repertoires in COVID-19. Some clones are missing from TCRdb's copy, which holds only in-frame ones; the method was immunoSEQ multiplex PCR. The table shows 240,000 or so clones, with roughly 86% occurring only once. Participants' own reports of clinical history determined their cohort assignment. Germline V gene lookup returns CDR1 GTSNPN and CDR2 SVGIG (reference sequence). The CDR3 totals 17 residues. J gave up 5 bases and V 2 bases, and 15 bases lay outside the gene matches. This receptor was obtained from a woman aged 40 to 50 with acute COVID-19. The genes are TRBV30 and TRBJ2-5; 9 bases fit TRBD2. The sample taken for sequencing was PBMCs or T cells enriched from blood (not recorded which). The CDR3 region has the DNA TGTGCCTGGAGTCTCGGCGGTAGCGGGAGTAGGCGGGAGACCCAGTACTTC. Protein sequence: CAWSLGGSGSRRETQYF.